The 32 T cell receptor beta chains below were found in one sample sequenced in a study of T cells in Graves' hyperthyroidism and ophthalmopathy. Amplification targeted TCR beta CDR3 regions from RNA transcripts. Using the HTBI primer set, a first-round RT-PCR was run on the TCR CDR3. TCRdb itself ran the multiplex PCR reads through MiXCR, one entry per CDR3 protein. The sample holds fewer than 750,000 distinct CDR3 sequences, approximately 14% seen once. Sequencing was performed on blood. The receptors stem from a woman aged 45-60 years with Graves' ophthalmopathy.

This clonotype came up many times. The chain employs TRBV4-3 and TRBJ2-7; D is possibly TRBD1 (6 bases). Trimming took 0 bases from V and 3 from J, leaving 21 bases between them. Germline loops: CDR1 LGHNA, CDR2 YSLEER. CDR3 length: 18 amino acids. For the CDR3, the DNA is TGCGCCAGCAGCCAAGACCTCTCCACCGGGACACTGAACTACGAGCAGTACTTC. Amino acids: CASSQDLSTGTLNYEQYF.

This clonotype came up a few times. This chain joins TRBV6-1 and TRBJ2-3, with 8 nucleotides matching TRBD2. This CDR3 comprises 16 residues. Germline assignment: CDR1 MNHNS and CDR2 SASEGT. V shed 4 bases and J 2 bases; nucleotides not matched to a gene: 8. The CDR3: CASSAPGLGYTDTQYF. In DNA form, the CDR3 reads TGTGCCAGCAGTGCTCCGGGACTAGGATACACAGATACGCAGTATTTT.

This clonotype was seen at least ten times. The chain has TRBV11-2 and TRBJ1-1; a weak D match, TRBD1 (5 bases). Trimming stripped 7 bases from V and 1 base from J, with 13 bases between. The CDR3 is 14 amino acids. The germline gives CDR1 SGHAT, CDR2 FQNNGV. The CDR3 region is CASNLPGQNTEAFF. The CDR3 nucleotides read TGTGCCAGCAACCTACCAGGACAGAACACTGAAGCTTTCTTT.

This CDR3 is CAWSADLLSTDTQYF. CDR3 bases: TGTGCCTGGAGTGCCGACCTGTTGTCCACAGATACGCAGTATTTT. The genes are TRBV30 and TRBJ2-3; D not certain. Germline V CDR1 and CDR2: GTSNPN, SVGIG (reference sequence). The ends were cut back, 1 base at V and 2 bases at J, with 13 bases in the middle. The CDR3 has 15 amino acids.

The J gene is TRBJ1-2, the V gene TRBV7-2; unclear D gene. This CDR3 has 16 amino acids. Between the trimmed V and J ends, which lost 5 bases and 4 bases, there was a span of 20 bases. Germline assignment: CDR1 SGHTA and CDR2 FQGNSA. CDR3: CASSEAPESGSYGYTF. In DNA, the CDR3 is TGTGCCAGCAGCGAGGCACCGGAATCGGGCTCCTATGGCTACACCTTC.

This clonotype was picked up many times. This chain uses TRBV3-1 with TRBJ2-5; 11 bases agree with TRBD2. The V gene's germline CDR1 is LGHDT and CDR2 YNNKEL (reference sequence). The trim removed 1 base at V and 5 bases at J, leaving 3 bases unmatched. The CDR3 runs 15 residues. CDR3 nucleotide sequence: TGTGCCAGCAGCCAAGGACTAGCGGGACAGGAGACCCAGTACTTC. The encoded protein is CASSQGLAGQETQYF.

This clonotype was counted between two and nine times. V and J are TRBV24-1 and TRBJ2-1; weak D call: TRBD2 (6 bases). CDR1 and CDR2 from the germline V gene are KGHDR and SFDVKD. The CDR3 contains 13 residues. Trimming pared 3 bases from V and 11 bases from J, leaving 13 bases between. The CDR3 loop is CATSDTGLEKQFF. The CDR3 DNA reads TGTGCCACCAGTGATACGGGACTGGAGAAGCAGTTCTTC.

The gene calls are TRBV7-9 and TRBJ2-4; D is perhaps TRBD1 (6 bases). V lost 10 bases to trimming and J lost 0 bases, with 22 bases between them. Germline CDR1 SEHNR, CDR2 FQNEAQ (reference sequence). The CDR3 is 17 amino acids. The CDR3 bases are TGTGCCACCCACCGGGACATTACGACCATAGCCAAAAACATTCAGTACTTC. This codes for CATHRDITTIAKNIQYF.

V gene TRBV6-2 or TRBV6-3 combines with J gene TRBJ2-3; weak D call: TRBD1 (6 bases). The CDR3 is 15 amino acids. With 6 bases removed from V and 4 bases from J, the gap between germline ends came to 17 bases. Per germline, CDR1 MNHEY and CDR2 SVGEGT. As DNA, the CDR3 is TGTGCCAGCAGCTCGGACAGAAGTCCCTCAGATACGCAGTATTTT. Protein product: CASSSDRSPSDTQYF.

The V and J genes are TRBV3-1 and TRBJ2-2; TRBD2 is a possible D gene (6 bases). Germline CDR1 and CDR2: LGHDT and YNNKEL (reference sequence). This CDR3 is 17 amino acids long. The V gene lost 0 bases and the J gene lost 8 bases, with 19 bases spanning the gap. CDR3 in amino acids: CASSQDRAGMRLGELFF. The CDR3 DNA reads TGTGCCAGCAGCCAAGATCGTGCGGGAATGAGGCTAGGGGAGCTGTTTTTT.

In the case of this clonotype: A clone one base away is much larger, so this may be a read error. CDR3 DNA sequence: TGTGCCAGCAGTTTAACGTTGCGGGACACTGAAGCTTTCTTT. It is translated as CASSLTLRDTEAFF. The J gene is TRBJ1-1, the V gene TRBV28; D remains ambiguous. The V gene lost 2 bases and the J gene lost 3 bases, with 10 bases spanning the gap. This CDR3 is built from 14 residues. CDR1 and CDR2 from the germline V gene are MDHEN and SYDVKM.

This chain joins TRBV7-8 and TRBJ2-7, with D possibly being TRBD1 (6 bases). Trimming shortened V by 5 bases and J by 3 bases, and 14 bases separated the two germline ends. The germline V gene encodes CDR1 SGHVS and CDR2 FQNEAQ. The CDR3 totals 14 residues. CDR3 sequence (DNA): TGTGCCAGCAGCACCCGGGACACCTTCTACGAGCAGTACTTC. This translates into CASSTRDTFYEQYF.

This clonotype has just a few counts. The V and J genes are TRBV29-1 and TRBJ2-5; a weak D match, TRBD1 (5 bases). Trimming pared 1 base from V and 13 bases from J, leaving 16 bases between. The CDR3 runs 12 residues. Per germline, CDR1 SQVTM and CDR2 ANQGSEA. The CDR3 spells CSVEAERGKSYF. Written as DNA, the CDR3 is TGCAGCGTTGAAGCGGAAAGGGGAAAGTCGTACTTC.

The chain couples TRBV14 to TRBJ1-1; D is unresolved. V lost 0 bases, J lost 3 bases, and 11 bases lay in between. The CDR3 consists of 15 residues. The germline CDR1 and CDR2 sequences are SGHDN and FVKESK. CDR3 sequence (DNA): TGTGCCAGCAGCCAAGATCCACACGCGGACACTGAAGCTTTCTTT. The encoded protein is CASSQDPHADTEAFF.

The CDR3 loop is CAISADFQTFF. The DNA of the CDR3 is TGTGCCATCAGTGCGGATTTTCAGACTTTCTTT. The chain is built from TRBV10-3 and TRBJ1-1, with unresolved D. The ends were cut back, 4 bases at V and 12 bases at J, with 12 bases in the middle. This CDR3 comprises 11 residues. Germline CDR1 is ENHRY and CDR2 is SYGVKD.

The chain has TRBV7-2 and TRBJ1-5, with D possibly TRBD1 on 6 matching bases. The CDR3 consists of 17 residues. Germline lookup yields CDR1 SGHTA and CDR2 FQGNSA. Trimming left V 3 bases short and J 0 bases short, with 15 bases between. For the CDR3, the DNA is TGTGCCAGCAGCTTGGGCCGACAGGTCAATAGCAATCAGCCCCAGCATTTT. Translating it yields CASSLGRQVNSNQPQHF.

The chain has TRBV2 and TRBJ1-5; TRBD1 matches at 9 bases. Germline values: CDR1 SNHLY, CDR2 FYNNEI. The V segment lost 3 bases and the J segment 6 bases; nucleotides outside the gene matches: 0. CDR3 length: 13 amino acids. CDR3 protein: CASSEGQGQPQHF. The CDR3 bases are TGTGCCAGCAGTGAGGGACAGGGTCAGCCCCAGCATTTT.

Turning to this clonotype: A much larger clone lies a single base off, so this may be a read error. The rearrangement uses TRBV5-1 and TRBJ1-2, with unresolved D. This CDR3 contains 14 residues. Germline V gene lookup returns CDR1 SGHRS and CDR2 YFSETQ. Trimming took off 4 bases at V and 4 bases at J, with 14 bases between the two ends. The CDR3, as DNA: TGCGCCAGCAGCGCGAATGGGTCAGGCTATGGCTACACCTTC. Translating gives CASSANGSGYGYTF.

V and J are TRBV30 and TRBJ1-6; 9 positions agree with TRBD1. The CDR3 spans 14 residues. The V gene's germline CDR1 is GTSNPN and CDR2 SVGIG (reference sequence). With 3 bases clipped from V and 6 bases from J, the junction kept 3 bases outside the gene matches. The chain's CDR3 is CAWRYRGRNSPLHF. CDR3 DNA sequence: TGTGCCTGGAGATACAGGGGGCGTAATTCACCCCTCCACTTT. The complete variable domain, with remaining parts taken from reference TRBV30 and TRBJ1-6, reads SQTIHQWPATLVQPVGSPLSLECTVEGTSNPNLYWYRQAAGRGLQLLFYSVGIGQISSEVPQNLSASRPQDRQFILSSKKLLLSDSGFYLCAWRYRGRNSPLHFGNGTRLTVT.

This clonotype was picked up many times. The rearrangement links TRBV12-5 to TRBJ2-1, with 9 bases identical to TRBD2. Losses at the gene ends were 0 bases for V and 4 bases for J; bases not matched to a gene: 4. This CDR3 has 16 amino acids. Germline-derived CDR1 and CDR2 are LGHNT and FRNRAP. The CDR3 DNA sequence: TGTGCTAGTGGTTTGGTATTAGCGGGAGCGTACAATGAGCAGTTCTTC. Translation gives CASGLVLAGAYNEQFF.

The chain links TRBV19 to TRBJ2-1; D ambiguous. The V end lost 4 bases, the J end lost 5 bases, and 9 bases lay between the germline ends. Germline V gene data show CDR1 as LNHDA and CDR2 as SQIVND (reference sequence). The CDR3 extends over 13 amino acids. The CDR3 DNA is TGTGCCAGTAGTAGGGTCTACGACAATGAGCAGTTCTTC. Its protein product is CASSRVYDNEQFF.

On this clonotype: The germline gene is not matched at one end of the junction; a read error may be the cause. Here the CDR3 reads CASGEGSGLSYEQYF. The CDR3 region has the DNA TGTGCCAGCGGTGAGGGTAGCGGGTTATCCTACGAGCAGTACTTC. The chain combines TRBV2 with TRBJ2-7; 7 positions match TRBD2. The CDR3 has 15 amino acids. Germline lookup yields CDR1 SNHLY and CDR2 FYNNEI.

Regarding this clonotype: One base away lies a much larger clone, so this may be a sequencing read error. The CDR3 sequence: CASRDGDEKLFF. As DNA, the CDR3 is TGTGCCAGCAGAGACGGGGACGAAAAACTGTTTTTT. V usage is TRBV2 and J usage is TRBJ1-4; a possible D gene is TRBD1 (5 bases). Germline loops: CDR1 SNHLY, CDR2 FYNNEI. Trimming pared 6 bases from V and 8 bases from J, leaving 10 bases between. This CDR3 spans 12 amino acids.

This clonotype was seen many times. In DNA, the CDR3 is TGTGCCAGCAGCCCACTCGGGGGGAGCGGGAGTTCTAACGAGCAGTACTTC. It yields the protein CASSPLGGSGSSNEQYF. The V and J genes are TRBV7-6 and TRBJ2-7, with TRBD2 matching over 8 bases. J gave up 5 bases and V 5 bases, and 17 bases lay outside the gene matches. The CDR3 spans 17 residues. Germline assignment: CDR1 SGHVS and CDR2 FNYEAQ.

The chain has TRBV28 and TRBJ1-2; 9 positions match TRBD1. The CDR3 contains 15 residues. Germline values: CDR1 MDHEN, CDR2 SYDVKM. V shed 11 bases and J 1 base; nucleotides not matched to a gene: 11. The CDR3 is CAGSPQGQGNYGYTF. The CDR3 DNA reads TGTGCCGGCTCTCCCCAGGGACAGGGTAACTATGGCTACACCTTC.

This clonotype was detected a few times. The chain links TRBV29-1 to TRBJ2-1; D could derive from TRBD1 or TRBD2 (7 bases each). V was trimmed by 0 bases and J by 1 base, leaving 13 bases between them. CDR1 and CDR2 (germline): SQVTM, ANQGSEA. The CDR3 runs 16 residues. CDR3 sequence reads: CSVEDSGGQSYNEQFF. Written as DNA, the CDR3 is TGCAGCGTTGAAGACTCGGGGGGACAGTCCTACAATGAGCAGTTCTTC.

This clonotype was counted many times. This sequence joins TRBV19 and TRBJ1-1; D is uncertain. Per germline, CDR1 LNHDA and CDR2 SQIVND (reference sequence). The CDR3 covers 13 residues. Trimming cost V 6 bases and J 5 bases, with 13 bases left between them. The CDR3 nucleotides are TGTGCCAGTAGCAAACGCGGAAGTACTGAAGCTTTCTTT. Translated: CASSKRGSTEAFF. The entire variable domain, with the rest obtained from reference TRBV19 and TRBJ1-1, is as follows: DGGITQSPKYLFRKEGQNVTLSCEQNLNHDAMYWYRQDPGQGLRLIYYSQIVNDFQKGDIAEGYSVSREKKESFPLTVTSAQKNPTAFYLCASSKRGSTEAFFGQGTRLTVV.

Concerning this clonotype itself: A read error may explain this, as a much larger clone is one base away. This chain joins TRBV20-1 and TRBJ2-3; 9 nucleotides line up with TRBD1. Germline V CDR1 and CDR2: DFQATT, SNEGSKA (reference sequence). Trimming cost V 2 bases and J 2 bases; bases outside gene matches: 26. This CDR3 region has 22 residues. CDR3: CSARSTRKGQGTGSGSTDTQYF. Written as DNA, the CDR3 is TGCAGTGCTAGATCCACACGAAAGGGACAGGGAACTGGGTCCGGGTCCACAGATACGCAGTATTTT.

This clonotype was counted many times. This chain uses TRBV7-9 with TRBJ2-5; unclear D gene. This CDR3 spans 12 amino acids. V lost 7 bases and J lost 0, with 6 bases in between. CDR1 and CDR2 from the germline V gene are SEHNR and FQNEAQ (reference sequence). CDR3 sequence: CASNRYQETQYF. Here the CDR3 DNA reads TGTGCCAGCAACCGTTACCAAGAGACCCAGTACTTC.

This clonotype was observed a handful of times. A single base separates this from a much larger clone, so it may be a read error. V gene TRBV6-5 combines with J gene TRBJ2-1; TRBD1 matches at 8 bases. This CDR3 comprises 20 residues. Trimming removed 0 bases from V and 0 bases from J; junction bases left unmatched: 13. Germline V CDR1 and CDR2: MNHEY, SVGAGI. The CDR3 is CASSYSLRQGLVNSYNEQFF. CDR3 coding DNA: TGTGCCAGCAGTTACTCTCTGAGACAGGGGCTGGTTAACTCCTACAATGAGCAGTTCTTC.

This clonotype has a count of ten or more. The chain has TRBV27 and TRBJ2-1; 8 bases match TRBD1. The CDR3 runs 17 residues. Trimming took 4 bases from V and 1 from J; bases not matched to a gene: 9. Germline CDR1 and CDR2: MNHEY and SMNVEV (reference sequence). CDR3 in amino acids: CASSSRQGTKSYNEQFF. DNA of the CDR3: TGTGCCAGCAGTTCACGACAGGGGACGAAGTCCTACAATGAGCAGTTCTTC.

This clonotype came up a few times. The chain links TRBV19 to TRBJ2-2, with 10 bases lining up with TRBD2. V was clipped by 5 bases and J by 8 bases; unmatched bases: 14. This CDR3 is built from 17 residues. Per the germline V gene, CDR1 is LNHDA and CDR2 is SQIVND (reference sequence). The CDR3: CASSGPSGSNTPGELFF. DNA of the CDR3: TGTGCCAGTAGTGGGCCTAGCGGGAGTAATACACCGGGGGAGCTGTTTTTT.